The clone carrying this T cell receptor beta chain turned up a few times. This specimen comes from a study of blood T cell repertoires in COVID-19. Some clones are missing from TCRdb's copy, which holds only in-frame ones; the method was immunoSEQ multiplex PCR. Here the sample spans about 370,000 clones, approximately 90% being singletons. The V gene end was trimmed by 3 bases and the J gene end by 6 bases; junction bases not matched to a gene: 3. The CDR3 extends over 14 amino acids. CDR1 is SGHVS, CDR2 FQNEAQ, per germline. The sample taken for sequencing was PBMCs or T cells enriched from blood (not recorded which). The V and J genes are TRBV7-8 and TRBJ1-4; 8 bases are shared with TRBD1. The clonotype was recovered from a man between 18 and 29 years old who had recovered from COVID-19. CDR3 sequence reads: CASSLGQEYEKLFF. CDR3 sequence (DNA): TGTGCCAGCAGCTTGGGACAGGAGTATGAAAAACTGTTTTTT.